The table lists the clone carrying this T cell receptor (beta chain) with a few counts. TCRdb fed the 5' RACE reads into MiXCR, producing one record per CDR3 protein. The repertoire holds 30,000 to 45,000 distinct CDR3 sequences, with about 10% as singletons. This entry belongs to a study of T-cell memory formation after mild COVID-19. Trimming took off 7 bases at V and 14 bases at J, with 16 bases between the two ends. The CDR3 totals 11 residues. CDR1 is MNHEY, CDR2 SMNVEV, per germline (reference sequence). Material: PBMCs or a T cell subset sorted from them (not recorded which). V and J are TRBV27 and TRBJ2-3; perhaps TRBD2 as D (5 bases). The clonotype was recovered from a man between 18 and 35 years old who had mild COVID-19 (a few samples of this study predate the infection). Cell type and time point are not known. CDR3 nucleotides: TGTGCCAGCACCCCTAGCAGGAGTAGGTATTTT. Translated: CASTPSRSRYF.